The entry that follows covers one T cell receptor beta chain sequence. Its cognate antigen has yet to be identified. No clone much larger than this one lies a single base away; base qualities are absent. Libraries were built with the immunoSEQ multiplex PCR assay. In its TCRdb copy, this immuneACCESS table keeps in-frame sequences only and misses some clones. Where compared with another copy, unresolved V genes explain less than half of these, and the others have no known cause. The sample yields 80,000 to 95,000 clones; approximately 95% were counted once. Around 0.25% of the sample is held by the ten biggest clonotypes. This sample is drawn from a study of technical replicates of blood from a handful of donors (dated by TCRdb to the late 2010s). In the germline V gene (reference sequence), CDR1 corresponds to SGHAT and CDR2 to FQDESV. The cysteine opens and the phenylalanine closes a CDR3 of 14 amino acids. Only the CDR3 region is kept as DNA, spanning 42 bases read in frame from base 1. Relative to germline, V is 4 bases shorter and J is 8 bases shorter, with 15 bases between their ends.

The source of this sequence is a human donor in good health. The V gene is TRBV11-1 and the J gene is TRBJ2-1; a tentative D match to TRBD2 spans 5 bases. The sequencing sample was made of T cells isolated from PBMCs. The nucleotides read TGTGCCAGCAGCTCCGGGATAGGTTACGATGAGCAGTTCTTC. Its translation reads: CASSSGIGYDEQFF.